This T cell receptor beta chain was captured in a study of T cell responses to AZD1222 COVID-19 vaccine. Whole-study results and caveats: Spike regions recognized by vaccine-associated CD4 TCRs spanned the protein, led by 160-218 and 743-854. A reported finding is that nearly half of spike-specific TCRs target unmutated variant regions. Mostly white British, mostly female donors; authors suggested clonal diversity may be underestimated.

On this clone itself: Its antigen is unidentified.

J gave up 1 base and V 2 bases, and 2 bases lay outside the gene matches. Germline assignment: CDR1 LNHDA and CDR2 SQIVND (reference sequence). The CDR3 runs 15 residues. Produced via immunoSEQ multiplex PCR; TCRdb's table is partial and in-frame only. The data show around 100,000 clones, around nine tenths seen once. The V gene is TRBV19, the J gene TRBJ2-5, with 9 nucleotides matching TRBD2. The TCR was taken from an adult who received the MenACWY meningococcal vaccine as a control. Source: peripheral blood, taken 28 days after the second dose of the MenACWY control vaccine. The CDR3 nucleotides read TGTGCCAGTAGTATACAGCGGGGGGCCCAAGAGACCCAGTACTTC. This codes for CASSIQRGAQETQYF. Looking up the rest from reference TRBV19 and TRBJ2-5 gives the full variable domain: DGGITQSPKYLFRKEGQNVTLSCEQNLNHDAMYWYRQDPGQGLRLIYYSQIVNDFQKGDIAEGYSVSREKKESFPLTVTSAQKNPTAFYLCASSIQRGAQETQYFGPGTRLLVL.